This T cell receptor (beta chain) stems from a study of cytomegalovirus exposure and HLA in healthy donors. Germline V gene lookup returns CDR1 MDHEN and CDR2 SYDVKM. Trimming stripped 2 bases from V and 1 base from J, with 15 bases between. The CDR3 runs 16 residues. Findings and limits, study-wide: Sequencing had likely introduced a cluster of highly shared sequence variants as an artifact.

Amplification used 60 Vbeta primers and 13 Jbeta primers. Repertoires were generated with immunoSEQ multiplex PCR, while TCRdb's copy carries only in-frame clones and drops some. The sample records about 230,000 clones, roughly 91% being singletons. A note on this clone: Its antigen is unidentified.

The sample was PBMCs. The receptor was isolated from a woman between 18 and 29 years old in good health and CMV-seronegative. The chain joins TRBV28 to TRBJ2-7; tentative D call: TRBD2 (6 bases). CDR3 in DNA: TGTGCCAGCAGTTTAGACCCATCTAGCGAATCCTACGAGCAGTACTTC. Protein: CASSLDPSSESYEQYF.